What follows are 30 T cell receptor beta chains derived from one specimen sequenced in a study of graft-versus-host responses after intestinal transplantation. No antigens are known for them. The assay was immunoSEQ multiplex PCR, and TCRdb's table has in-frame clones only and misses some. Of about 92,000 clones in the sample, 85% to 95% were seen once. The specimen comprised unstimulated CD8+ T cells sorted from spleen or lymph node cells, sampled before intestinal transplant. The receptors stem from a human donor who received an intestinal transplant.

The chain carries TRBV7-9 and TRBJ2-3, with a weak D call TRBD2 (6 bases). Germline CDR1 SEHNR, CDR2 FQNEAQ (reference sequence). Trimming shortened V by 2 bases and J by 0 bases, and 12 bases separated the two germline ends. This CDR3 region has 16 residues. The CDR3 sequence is CASSLQAGQSTDTQYF. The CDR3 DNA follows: TGTGCCAGCAGCTTACAAGCGGGCCAGAGCACAGATACGCAGTATTTT.

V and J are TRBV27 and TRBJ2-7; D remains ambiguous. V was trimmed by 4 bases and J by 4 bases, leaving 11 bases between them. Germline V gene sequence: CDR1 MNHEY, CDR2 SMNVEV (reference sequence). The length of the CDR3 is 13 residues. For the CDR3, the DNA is TGTGCCAGCAGTTCCGCGGAGCTGTACGAGCAGTACTTC. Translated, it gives CASSSAELYEQYF.

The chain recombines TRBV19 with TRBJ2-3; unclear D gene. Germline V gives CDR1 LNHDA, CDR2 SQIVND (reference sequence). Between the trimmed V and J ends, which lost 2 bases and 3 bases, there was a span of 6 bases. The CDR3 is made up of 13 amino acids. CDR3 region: CASSILGTDTQYF. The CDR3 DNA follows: TGTGCCAGTAGTATATTAGGGACAGATACGCAGTATTTT.

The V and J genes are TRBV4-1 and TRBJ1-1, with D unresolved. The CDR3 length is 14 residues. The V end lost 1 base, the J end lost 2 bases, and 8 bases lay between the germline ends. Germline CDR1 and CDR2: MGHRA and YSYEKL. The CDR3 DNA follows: TGCGCCAGCAGCCAAGTTTACACCAACACTGAAGCTTTCTTT. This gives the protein CASSQVYTNTEAFF.

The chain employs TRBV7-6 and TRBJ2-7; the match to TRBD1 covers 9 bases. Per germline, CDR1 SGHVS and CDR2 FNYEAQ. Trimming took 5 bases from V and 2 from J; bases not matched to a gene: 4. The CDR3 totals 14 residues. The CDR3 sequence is CASSDTGGPYEQYF. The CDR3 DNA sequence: TGTGCCAGCAGCGATACAGGGGGCCCCTACGAGCAGTACTTC.

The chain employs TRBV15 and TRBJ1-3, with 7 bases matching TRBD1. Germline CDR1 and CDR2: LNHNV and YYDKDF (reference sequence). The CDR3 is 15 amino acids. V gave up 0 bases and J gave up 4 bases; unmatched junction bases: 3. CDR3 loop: CATSRDRGGGNTIYF. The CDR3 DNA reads TGTGCCACCAGCAGAGATCGAGGGGGCGGAAACACCATATATTTT.

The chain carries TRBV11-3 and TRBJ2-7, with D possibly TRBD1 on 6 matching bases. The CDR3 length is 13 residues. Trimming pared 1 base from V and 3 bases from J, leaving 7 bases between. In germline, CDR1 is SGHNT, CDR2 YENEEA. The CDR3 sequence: CASSLGTDYEQYF. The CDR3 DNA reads TGTGCCAGCAGCTTAGGGACAGACTACGAGCAGTACTTC.

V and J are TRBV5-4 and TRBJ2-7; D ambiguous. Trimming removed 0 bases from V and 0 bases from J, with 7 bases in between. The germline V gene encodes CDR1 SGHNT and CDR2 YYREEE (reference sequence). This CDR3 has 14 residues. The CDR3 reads CASSLAGDSYEQYF. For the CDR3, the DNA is TGTGCCAGCAGCTTGGCCGGAGACTCCTACGAGCAGTACTTC. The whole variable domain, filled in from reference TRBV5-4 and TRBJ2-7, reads ETGVTQSPTHLIKTRGQQVTLRCSSQSGHNTVSWYQQALGQGPQFIFQYYREEENGRGNFPPRFSGLQFPNYSSELNVNALELDDSALYLCASSLAGDSYEQYFGPGTRLTVT.

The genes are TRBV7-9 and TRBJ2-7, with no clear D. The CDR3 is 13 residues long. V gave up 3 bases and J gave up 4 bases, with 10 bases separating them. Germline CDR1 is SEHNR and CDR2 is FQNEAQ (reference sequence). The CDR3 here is CASSLVPGYEQYF. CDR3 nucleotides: TGTGCCAGCAGCTTGGTTCCCGGGTACGAGCAGTACTTC.

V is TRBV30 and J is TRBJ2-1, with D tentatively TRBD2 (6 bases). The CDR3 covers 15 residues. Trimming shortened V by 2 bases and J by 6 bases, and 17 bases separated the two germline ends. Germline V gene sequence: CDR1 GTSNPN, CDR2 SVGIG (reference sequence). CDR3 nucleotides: TGTGCCTGGAGTCCGGCGGGGCCCCCGGCCAATGAGCAGTTCTTC. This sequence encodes CAWSPAGPPANEQFF. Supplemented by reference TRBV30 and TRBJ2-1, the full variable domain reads SQTIHQWPATLVQPVGSPLSLECTVEGTSNPNLYWYRQAAGRGLQLLFYSVGIGQISSEVPQNLSASRPQDRQFILSSKKLLLSDSGFYLCAWSPAGPPANEQFFGPGTRLTVL.

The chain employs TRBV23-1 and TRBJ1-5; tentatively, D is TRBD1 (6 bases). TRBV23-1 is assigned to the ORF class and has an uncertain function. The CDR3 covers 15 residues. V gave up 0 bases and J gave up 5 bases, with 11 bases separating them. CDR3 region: CASSQSQGRDQPQHF. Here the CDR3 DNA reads TGCGCCAGCAGTCAATCCCAGGGGAGGGATCAGCCCCAGCATTTT.

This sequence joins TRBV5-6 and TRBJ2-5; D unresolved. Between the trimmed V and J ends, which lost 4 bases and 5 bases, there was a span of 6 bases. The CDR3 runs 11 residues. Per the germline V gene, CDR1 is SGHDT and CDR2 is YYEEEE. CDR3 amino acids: CASSRLETQYF. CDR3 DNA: TGTGCCAGCAGCCGCTTGGAGACCCAGTACTTC.

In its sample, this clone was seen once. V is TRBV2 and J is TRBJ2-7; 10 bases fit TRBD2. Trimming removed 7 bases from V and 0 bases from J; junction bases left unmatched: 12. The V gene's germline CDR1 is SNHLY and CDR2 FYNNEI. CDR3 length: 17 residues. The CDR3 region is CASKGFGLAASSYEQYF. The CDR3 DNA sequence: TGTGCCAGCAAGGGGTTTGGACTAGCGGCAAGCTCCTACGAGCAGTACTTC.

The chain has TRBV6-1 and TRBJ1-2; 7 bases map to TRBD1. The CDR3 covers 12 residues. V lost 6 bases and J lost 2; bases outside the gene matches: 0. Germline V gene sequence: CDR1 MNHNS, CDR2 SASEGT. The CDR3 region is CASRGQNYGYTF. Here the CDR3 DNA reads TGTGCCAGCAGGGGACAGAACTATGGCTACACCTTC.

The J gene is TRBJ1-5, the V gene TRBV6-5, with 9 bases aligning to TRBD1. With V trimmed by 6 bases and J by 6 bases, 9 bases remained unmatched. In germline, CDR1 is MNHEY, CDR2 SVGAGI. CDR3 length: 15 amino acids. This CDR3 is CASSPTGTGSQPQHF. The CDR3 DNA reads TGTGCCAGCAGCCCTACCGGGACAGGGAGTCAGCCCCAGCATTTT.

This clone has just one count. The CDR3 sequence: CASSLGLGLANQPQHF. The CDR3 DNA reads as TGTGCCAGTAGTCTGGGACTAGGGCTAGCCAATCAGCCCCAGCATTTT. The gene calls are TRBV19 and TRBJ1-5, with D possibly being TRBD1 (5 bases). Trimming left V 5 bases short and J 3 bases short, with 17 bases between. Germline CDR1 reads LNHDA; CDR2 reads SQIVND (reference sequence). The CDR3 has 16 amino acids.

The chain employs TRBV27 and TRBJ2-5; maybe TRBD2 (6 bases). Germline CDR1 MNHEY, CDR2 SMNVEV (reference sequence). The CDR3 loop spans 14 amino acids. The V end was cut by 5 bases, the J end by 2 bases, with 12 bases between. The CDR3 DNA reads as TGTGCCAGCAGTCTCCGGACTAATCAAGAGACCCAGTACTTC. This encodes CASSLRTNQETQYF.

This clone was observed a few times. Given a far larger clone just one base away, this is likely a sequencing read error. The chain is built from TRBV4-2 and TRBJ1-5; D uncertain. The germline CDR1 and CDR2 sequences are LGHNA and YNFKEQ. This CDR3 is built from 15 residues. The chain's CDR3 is CASSQDPGSNHPQHF. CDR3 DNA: TGTGCCAGCAGCCAAGATCCTGGGAGCAATCATCCCCAGCATTTT.

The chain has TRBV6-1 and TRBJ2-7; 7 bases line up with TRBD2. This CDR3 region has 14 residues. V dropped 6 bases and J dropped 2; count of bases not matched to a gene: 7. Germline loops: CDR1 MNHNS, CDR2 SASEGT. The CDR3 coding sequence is TGTGCCAGCAGGGAAAGCGGGGACCCCTACGAGCAGTACTTC. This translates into CASRESGDPYEQYF.

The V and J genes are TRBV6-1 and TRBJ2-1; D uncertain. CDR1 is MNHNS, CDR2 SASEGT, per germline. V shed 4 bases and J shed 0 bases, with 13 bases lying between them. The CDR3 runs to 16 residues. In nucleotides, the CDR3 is TGTGCCAGCAGTGGCTACTTGCTCAGCTCCTACAATGAGCAGTTCTTC. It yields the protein CASSGYLLSSYNEQFF.

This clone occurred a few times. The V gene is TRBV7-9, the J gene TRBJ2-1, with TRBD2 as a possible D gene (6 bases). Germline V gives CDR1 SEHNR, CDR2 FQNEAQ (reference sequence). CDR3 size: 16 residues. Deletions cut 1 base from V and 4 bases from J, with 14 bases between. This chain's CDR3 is CASSLDREAAYNEQFF. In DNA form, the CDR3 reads TGTGCCAGCAGCTTAGATAGGGAGGCGGCATACAATGAGCAGTTCTTC.

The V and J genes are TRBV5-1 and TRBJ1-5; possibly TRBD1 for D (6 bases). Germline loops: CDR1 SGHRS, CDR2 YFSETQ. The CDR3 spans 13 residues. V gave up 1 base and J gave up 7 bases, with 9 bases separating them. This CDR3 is CASSLWGAQPQHF. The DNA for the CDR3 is TGCGCCAGCAGCTTGTGGGGGGCCCAGCCCCAGCATTTT. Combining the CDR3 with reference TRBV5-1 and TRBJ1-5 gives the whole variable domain KAGVTQTPRYLIKTRGQQVTLSCSPISGHRSVSWYQQTPGQGLQFLFEYFSETQRNKGNFPGRFSGRQFSNSRSEMNVSTLELGDSALYLCASSLWGAQPQHFGDGTRLSIL.

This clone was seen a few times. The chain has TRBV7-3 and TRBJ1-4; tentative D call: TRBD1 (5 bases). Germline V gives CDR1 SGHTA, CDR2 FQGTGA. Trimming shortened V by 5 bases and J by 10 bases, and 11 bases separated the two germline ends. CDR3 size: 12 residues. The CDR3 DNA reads TGTGCCAGCAGCGGAATAGGGGTAAAACTGTTTTTT. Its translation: CASSGIGVKLFF.

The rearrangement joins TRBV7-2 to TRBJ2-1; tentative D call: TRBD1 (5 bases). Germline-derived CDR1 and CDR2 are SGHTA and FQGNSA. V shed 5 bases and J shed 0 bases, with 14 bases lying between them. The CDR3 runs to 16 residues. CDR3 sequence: CASSQGLLSSYNEQFF. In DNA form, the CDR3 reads TGTGCCAGCAGCCAGGGTCTATTAAGCTCCTACAATGAGCAGTTCTTC.

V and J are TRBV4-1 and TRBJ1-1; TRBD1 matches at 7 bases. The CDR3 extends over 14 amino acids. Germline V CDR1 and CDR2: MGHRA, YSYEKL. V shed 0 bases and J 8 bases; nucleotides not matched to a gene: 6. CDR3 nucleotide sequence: TGCGCCAGCAGCCAAGAACCAACAGGGGTCGAAGCTTTCTTT. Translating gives CASSQEPTGVEAFF.

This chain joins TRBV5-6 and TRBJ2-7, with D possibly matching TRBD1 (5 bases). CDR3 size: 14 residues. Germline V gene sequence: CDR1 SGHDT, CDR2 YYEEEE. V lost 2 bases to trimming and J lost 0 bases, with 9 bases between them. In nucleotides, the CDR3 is TGTGCCAGCAGCTTAGGGGTATACTCCTACGAGCAGTACTTC. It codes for CASSLGVYSYEQYF.

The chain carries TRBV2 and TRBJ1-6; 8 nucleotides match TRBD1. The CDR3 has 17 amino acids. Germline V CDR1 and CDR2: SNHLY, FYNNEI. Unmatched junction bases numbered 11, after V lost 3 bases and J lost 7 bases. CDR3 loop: CASSELITGTGNSPLHF. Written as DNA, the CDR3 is TGTGCCAGCAGTGAGTTAATCACCGGGACAGGAAATTCACCCCTCCACTTT.

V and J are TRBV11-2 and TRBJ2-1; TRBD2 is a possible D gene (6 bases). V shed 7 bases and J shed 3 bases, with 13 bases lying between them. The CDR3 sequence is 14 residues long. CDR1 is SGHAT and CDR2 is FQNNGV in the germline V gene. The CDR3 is CASTPGGNYNEQFF. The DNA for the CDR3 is TGTGCCAGCACCCCCGGCGGGAACTACAATGAGCAGTTCTTC.

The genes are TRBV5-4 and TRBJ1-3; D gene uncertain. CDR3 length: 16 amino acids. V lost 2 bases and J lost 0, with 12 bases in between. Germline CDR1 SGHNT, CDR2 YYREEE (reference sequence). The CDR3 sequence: CASSFLPFVSGNTIYF. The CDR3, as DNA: TGTGCCAGCAGCTTTTTGCCCTTTGTCTCTGGAAACACCATATATTTT.

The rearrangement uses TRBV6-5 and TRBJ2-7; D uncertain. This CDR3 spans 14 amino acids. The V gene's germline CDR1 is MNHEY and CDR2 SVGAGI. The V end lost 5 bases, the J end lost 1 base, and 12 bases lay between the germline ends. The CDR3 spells CASSEWYGSYEQYF. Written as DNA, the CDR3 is TGTGCCAGCAGTGAATGGTACGGATCCTACGAGCAGTACTTC.